One T cell receptor beta chain is described in this entry. Its antigen is undetermined. This table comes from immunoSEQ multiplex PCR, and its TCRdb copy is limited to in-frame clones, with some not included. The sample includes roughly 130,000 clones, about 86% of them seen just once. The CDR3 loop spans 15 amino acids. The V and J ends lost 4 bases and 0 bases respectively, with 10 bases between them. Germline-derived CDR1 and CDR2 are SQVTM and ANQGSEA. The record originates from a study of T cell responses to AZD1222 COVID-19 vaccine. Study-level points and caveats: Close to half of spike-specific TCRs reportedly recognize unmutated variant regions. In a largely white British group with more females than males, clonal diversity was possibly underestimated. After the peak T cell response, and only then, were repertoires sampled.

The receptor was isolated from an adult in good health. The chain uses TRBV29-1 and TRBJ2-6; no definite D call. The sample here was peripheral blood, taken on day 0 of AZD1222 vaccination. The CDR3 region is CSVGNRASGANVLTF. CDR3 nucleotide sequence: TGCAGCGTTGGGAACCGGGCCTCTGGGGCCAACGTCCTGACTTTC.